The rows below give T cell receptor beta chains drawn from one sample of a study of CD4+ T cells in melanoma. Method: immunoSEQ multiplex PCR; TCRdb's copy keeps in-frame clones and lacks some. The profile covers 90,000 to 130,000 clones, with 80% to 95% appearing a single time and roughly 3.1% taken by the ten largest. The source material was peripheral blood. These receptors came from a human donor with melanoma. Each CDR3 is given with its conserved first and last residue. Clone size, where shown, is once, few, many, or a class for clones that have expanded.

V	size	J	CDR3
TRBV6-5	NA	TRBJ2-7	CASGGQGRWQYF
TRBV7-2	NA	TRBJ1-1	CASRSGPAPEAFF
TRBV7-2	NA	TRBJ2-5	CASRDAVGETQYF
TRBV6-4	NA	TRBJ1-6	CASSVYPSSPLHF
TRBV28	NA	TRBJ2-5	CASLENIPEETQYF
TRBV11-3	once	TRBJ1-5	CASSLGVQPQHF
TRBV5-5	NA	TRBJ1-4	CASSFLLVEGEKLFF
TRBV6-5	NA	TRBJ2-7	CASRTGRGEQYF
TRBV7-6	NA	TRBJ2-7	CASSFGSSYEQYF
TRBV11-2	NA	TRBJ2-1	CASSKSGVVANYNEQFF
TRBV2	NA	TRBJ1-3	CASTLDGRRENTIYF
TRBV15	NA	TRBJ2-7	CATSREPGGDSYEQYF
TRBV29-1	once	TRBJ2-3	CSGVPSGRAVDTQYF
TRBV6-5	NA	TRBJ1-1	CASSYDRGTEAFF